This is a list of T cell receptor beta chains from one sample in a study of long-term antiretroviral therapy in people with HIV. Data came from immunoSEQ multiplex PCR; TCRdb stores just in-frame clones and leaves some out. The sample includes about 24,000 clones, around 81% seen only once; the top ten take approximately 15%. Sequences were derived from unsorted PBMCs, sampled at the start of antiretroviral therapy, before treatment. The receptors here all came from a woman aged 18-29 years with HIV. Each CDR3 is given without its conserved first and last residue.

TRBV11-2	TRBJ1-1	ASSPGQAEAF
TRBV6-5	TRBJ1-1	ASSYGPVNTEAF
TRBV5-8	TRBJ1-5	ASSPEGASNQPQH
TRBV4-2	TRBJ1-5	ASSQLFGGRSNQPQH
TRBV7-9	TRBJ2-1	ASSFGYEQF
TRBV29-1	TRBJ1-3	SVEGGGREVSGNTIY
TRBV7-6	TRBJ2-7	ASSSRGREGHEQY
TRBV6-6	TRBJ1-1	ASSGGGSEAF
TRBV4-3	TRBJ2-5	ASSHGFQETQY
TRBV4-2	TRBJ2-7	ASSQGLAGVNYEQY
TRBV7-8	TRBJ1-4	ASSLTTGGGREKLF
TRBV4-1	TRBJ2-7	ASSQEPVTYEQY
TRBV7-9	TRBJ2-7	ASSSRTGRDEQY
TRBV18	TRBJ2-1	ASSPRVEDPTGYNEQF
TRBV6-6	TRBJ1-2	ASSSLGTGHGYT
TRBV6-6	TRBJ1-5	ASRWTVSNQPQH
TRBV6-9	TRBJ2-3	ASSPEEVGTDTQY
TRBV11-3	TRBJ1-3	ASSLAGGSGNTIY
TRBV11-2	TRBJ2-7	ASSLAGEQY
TRBV19	TRBJ1-2	ASSIDLRGWNENGYT
TRBV5-1	TRBJ1-1	ASSLESGNTEAF
TRBV11-2	TRBJ2-6	ASSGGSGANVLT